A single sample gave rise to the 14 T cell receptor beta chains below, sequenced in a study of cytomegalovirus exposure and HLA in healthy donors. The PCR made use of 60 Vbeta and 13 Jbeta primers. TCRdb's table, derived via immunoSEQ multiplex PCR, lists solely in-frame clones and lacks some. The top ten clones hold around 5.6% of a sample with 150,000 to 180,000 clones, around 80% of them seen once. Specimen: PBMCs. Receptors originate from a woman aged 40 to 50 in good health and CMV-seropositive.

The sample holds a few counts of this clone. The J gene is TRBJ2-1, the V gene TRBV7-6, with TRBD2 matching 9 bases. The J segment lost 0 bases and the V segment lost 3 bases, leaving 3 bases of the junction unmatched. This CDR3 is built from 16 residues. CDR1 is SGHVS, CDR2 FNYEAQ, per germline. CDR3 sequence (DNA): TGTGCCAGCAGCTTTATTAGCGGGAGCTCCTACAATGAGCAGTTCTTC. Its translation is CASSFISGSSYNEQFF.

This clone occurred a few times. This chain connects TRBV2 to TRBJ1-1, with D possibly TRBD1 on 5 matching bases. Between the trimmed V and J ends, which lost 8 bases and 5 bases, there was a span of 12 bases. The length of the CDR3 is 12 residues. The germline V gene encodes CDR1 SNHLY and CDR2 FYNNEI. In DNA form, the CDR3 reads TGTGCCAGCGCGGGGAAGGGGACTGAAGCTTTCTTT. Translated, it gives CASAGKGTEAFF.

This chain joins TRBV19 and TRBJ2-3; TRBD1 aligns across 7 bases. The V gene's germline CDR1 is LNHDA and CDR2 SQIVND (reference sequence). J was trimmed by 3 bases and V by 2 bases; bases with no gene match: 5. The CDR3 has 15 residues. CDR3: CASSIKGALTDTQYF. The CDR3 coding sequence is TGTGCCAGTAGTATAAAGGGGGCTCTGACAGATACGCAGTATTTT.

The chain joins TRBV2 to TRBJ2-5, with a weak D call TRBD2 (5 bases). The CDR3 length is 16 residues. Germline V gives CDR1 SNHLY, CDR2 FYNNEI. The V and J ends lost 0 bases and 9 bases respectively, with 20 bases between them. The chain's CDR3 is CASSEALVGVSWAQYF. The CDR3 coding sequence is TGTGCCAGCAGTGAAGCGCTGGTCGGGGTCTCGTGGGCCCAGTACTTC.

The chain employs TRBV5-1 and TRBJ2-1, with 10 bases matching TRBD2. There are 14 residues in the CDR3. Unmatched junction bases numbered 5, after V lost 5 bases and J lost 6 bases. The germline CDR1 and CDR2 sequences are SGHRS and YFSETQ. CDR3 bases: TGCGCCAGCAGAATAGCGGGAGGTTTCAATGAGCAGTTCTTC. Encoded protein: CASRIAGGFNEQFF.

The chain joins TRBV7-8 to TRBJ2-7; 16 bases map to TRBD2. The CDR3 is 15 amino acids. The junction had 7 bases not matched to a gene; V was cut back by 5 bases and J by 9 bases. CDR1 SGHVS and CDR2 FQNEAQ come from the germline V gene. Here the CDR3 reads CASSIGTSGRDAQYF. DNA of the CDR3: TGTGCCAGCAGCATCGGGACTAGCGGGAGGGACGCGCAGTACTTC.

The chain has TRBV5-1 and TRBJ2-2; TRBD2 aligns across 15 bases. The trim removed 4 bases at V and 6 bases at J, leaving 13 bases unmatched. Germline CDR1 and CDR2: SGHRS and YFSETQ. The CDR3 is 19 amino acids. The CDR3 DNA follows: TGCGCCAGCAGCCCAAGGACTAGCGGGAGGGCCGAGGCATCCGGGGAGCTGTTTTTT. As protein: CASSPRTSGRAEASGELFF.

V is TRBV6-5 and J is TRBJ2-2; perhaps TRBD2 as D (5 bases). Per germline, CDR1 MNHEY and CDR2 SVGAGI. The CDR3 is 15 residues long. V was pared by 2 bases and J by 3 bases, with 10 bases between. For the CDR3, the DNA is TGTGCCAGCAGTTACGCTTACGGGGACACCGGGGAGCTGTTTTTT. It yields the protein CASSYAYGDTGELFF.

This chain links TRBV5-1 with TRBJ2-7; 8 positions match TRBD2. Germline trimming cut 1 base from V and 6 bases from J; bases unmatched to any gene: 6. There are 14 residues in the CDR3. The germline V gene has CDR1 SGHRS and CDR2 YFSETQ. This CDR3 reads CASSLKGLATEQYF. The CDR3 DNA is TGCGCCAGCAGCTTGAAAGGACTAGCAACCGAGCAGTACTTC.

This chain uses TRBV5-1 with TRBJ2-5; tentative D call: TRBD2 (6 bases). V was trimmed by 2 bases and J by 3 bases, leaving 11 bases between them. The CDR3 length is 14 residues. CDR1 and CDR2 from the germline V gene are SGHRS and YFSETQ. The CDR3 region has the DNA TGCGCCAGCAGCTTTGGGGGGACCAAAGAGACCCAGTACTTC. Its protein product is CASSFGGTKETQYF.

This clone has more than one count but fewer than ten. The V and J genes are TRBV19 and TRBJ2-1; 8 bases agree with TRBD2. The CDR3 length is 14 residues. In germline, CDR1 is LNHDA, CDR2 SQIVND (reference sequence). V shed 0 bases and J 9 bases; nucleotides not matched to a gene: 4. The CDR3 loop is CASSIEGGRREQFF. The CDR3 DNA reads TGTGCCAGTAGTATAGAGGGCGGGAGGCGTGAGCAGTTCTTC.

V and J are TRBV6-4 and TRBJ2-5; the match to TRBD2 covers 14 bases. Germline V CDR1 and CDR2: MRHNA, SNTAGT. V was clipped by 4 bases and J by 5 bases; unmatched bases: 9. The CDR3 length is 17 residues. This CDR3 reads CASSAGLAGEGKETQYF. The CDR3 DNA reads TGTGCCAGCAGTGCGGGACTAGCGGGAGAAGGGAAGGAGACCCAGTACTTC.

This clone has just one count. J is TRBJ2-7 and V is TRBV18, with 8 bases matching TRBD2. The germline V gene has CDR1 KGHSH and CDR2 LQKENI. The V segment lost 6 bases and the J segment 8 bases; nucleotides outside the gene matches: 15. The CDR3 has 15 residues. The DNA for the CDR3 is TGTGCCAGCTCTATTTCTAGCGGGTCCGCCTCCCAGCAGTACTTC. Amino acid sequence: CASSISSGSASQQYF.

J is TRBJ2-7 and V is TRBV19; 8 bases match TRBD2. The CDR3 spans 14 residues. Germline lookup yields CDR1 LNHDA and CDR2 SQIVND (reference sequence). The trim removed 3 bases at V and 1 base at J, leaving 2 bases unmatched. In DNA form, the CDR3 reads TGTGCCAGTAGTATGGGACTAGGTTCCTACGAGCAGTACTTC. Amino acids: CASSMGLGSYEQYF.